This passage covers 25 T cell receptor beta chains from one sample sequenced in a study of MAIT cells during Salmonella Paratyphi A infection (dated by TCRdb to 2016 to 2017). The full study reports these points: MAIT cell TRBV usage was oligoclonal with a preference for TRBV20 and TRBV6, and infection did not appear to change this usage.

In the paper's terms, the time point label means: mid-infection, around enteric fever diagnosis. MAIT cells were defined as Valpha7.2+ CD161+ T cells and identified and sorted by flow cytometry. Library method: 5' RACE. These reads were obtained on an Illumina MiSeq. TCRdb took the public reads, trimmed them with fastp at Q25, ran MiXCR for clone calling and kept in-frame beta chains. Each CDR3 protein appears once, grouped with its most common genes and DNA. The sample table records roughly 640 distinct CDR3 sequences; roughly a third of these occur just once. In total, the top ten clones hold 24% of the sample. Their recognized antigens are unknown. The specimen comprised MAIT cells from PBMCs, sampled at the middle sampling point of the challenge study. The receptors originated from a person aged 18 to 75 who was deliberately infected with Salmonella Paratyphi A in a paratyphoid fever challenge study.

The chain is built from TRBV5-6 and TRBJ2-1; 7 bases agree with TRBD1. V trimming: 0 bases; J trimming: 8 bases; junction bases outside the gene matches: 2. This CDR3 is 13 amino acids long. From germline, CDR1 is SGHDT and CDR2 YYEEEE. As DNA, the CDR3 is TGTGCCAGCAGCTTGGAGGGGGCCGATGAGCAGTTCTTC. Its translation: CASSLEGADEQFF.

With regard to this clonotype: It may be a read error: a sequence one base away is much more abundant. The conserved phenylalanine or tryptophan normally closing the CDR3 is absent here, so this likely arose from a read error. The rearrangement uses TRBV15 and TRBJ2-3; 10 bases fit TRBD2. CDR3 size: 15 residues. Germline-derived CDR1 and CDR2 are LNHNV and YYDKDF (reference sequence). The V gene end was trimmed by 0 bases and the J gene end by 4 bases; junction bases not matched to a gene: 1. The CDR3 DNA sequence: TGTGCCACCAGCAGAGAAGCGGGAGGGCCAGATACGCAGTATTTG. Protein: CATSREAGGPDTQYL.

By its share, this clonotype is large. V and J are TRBV6-4 and TRBJ2-2; 8 positions agree with TRBD1. Germline assignment: CDR1 MRHNA and CDR2 SNTAGT. V was clipped by 0 bases and J by 6 bases; unmatched bases: 0. The CDR3 covers 14 residues. DNA of the CDR3: TGTGCCAGCAGTGACTCGACAGGGGCCGGGGAGCTGTTTTTT. Translation gives CASSDSTGAGELFF.

By share, this clonotype ranks as large. The chain uses TRBV20-1 and TRBJ2-1; D may be TRBD2 (6 bases). V lost 6 bases to trimming and J lost 6 bases, with 21 bases between them. The V gene's germline CDR1 is DFQATT and CDR2 SNEGSKA (reference sequence). CDR3 size: 15 residues. Here the CDR3 reads CSATKSGLEINEQFF. The CDR3 DNA sequence: TGCAGTGCAACGAAGAGCGGGTTAGAAATCAATGAGCAGTTCTTC.

This clonotype was seen a few times. The J gene is TRBJ1-1, the V gene TRBV6-5; tentatively, D is TRBD1 (6 bases). This CDR3 has 17 residues. The V gene lost 0 bases and the J gene lost 3 bases, with 17 bases spanning the gap. CDR1 is MNHEY, CDR2 SVGAGI, per germline. CDR3 nucleotide sequence: TGTGCCAGCAGTTACTCGGGACAACCAACTATCCACACTGAAGCTTTCTTT. Translated: CASSYSGQPTIHTEAFF.

The gene calls are TRBV20-1 and TRBJ2-1, with D tentatively TRBD1 (7 bases). V gave up 4 bases and J gave up 3 bases, with 16 bases separating them. CDR3 length: 15 residues. Germline CDR1 and CDR2: DFQATT and SNEGSKA (reference sequence). DNA for the CDR3: TGCAGTGCTACCATGGAGGGGACAGACTACAATGAGCAGTTCTTC. This codes for CSATMEGTDYNEQFF.

This clonotype is medium-sized. The chain employs TRBV9 and TRBJ1-1, with 10 nucleotides matching TRBD1. This CDR3 is built from 13 residues. Germline loops: CDR1 SGDLS, CDR2 YYNGEE. V dropped 10 bases and J dropped 6; count of bases not matched to a gene: 9. The CDR3 nucleotides are TGTGCCTATCCGGGACAGGGGAGGTCTGAAGCTTTCTTT. Translated: CAYPGQGRSEAFF.

This chain links TRBV4-1 with TRBJ2-6, with 8 positions matching TRBD1. This CDR3 spans 16 amino acids. The trim removed 0 bases at V and 2 bases at J, leaving 0 bases unmatched. CDR1 is MGHRA and CDR2 is YSYEKL in the germline V gene. The DNA of the CDR3 is TGCGCCAGCAGCCAAGAACAGGGGGCTGGGGCCAACGTCCTGACTTTC. This gives the protein CASSQEQGAGANVLTF.

Of note for this clonotype: The DNA is omitted, as the CDR3 cannot be located on it reliably, and the CDR3 follows TCRdb's listing. This chain uses TRBV11-3 with TRBJ1-1; TRBD1 is taken as the D call from the table, unchecked against the DNA. Germline V lookup: CDR1 SGHNT, CDR2 YENEEA. From its first to its last residue, the CDR3 has 19 amino acids. CDR3 amino acids: CASSFYICSVSGGETEAFF.

This clonotype is labeled as large. The chain is built from TRBV6-4 and TRBJ1-6; D is ambiguous. CDR1 MRHNA and CDR2 SNTAGT come from the germline V gene. Trimming left V 0 bases short and J 5 bases short, with 2 bases between. The CDR3 is made up of 13 amino acids. This chain's CDR3 is CASSDSDNSPLHF. In DNA form, the CDR3 reads TGTGCCAGCAGTGACTCAGATAATTCACCCCTCCACTTT.

The gene calls are TRBV10-1 and TRBJ2-7, with D unresolved. Trimming removed 0 bases at V and 0 bases at J, with 9 bases between. Germline V gene data show CDR1 as WNHNN and CDR2 as SYGVQD (reference sequence). The CDR3 extends over 15 amino acids. The CDR3 loop is CASSESEASSYEQYF. CDR3 nucleotides: TGCGCCAGCAGTGAGTCAGAGGCCAGCTCCTACGAGCAGTACTTC.

In the case of this clonotype: A much larger clone lies one base from this, so it may be a read error. The gene calls are TRBV6-4 and TRBJ2-2; no firm D call. The CDR3 totals 13 residues. The V gene lost 2 bases and the J gene lost 3 bases, with 4 bases spanning the gap. Per the germline V gene, CDR1 is MRHNA and CDR2 is SNTAGT. The CDR3 protein is CASSDTDTGELFF. CDR3 DNA: TGTGCCAGCAGTGACACGGACACCGGGGAGCTGTTTTTT.

The chain couples TRBV6-1 to TRBJ2-1; the match to TRBD2 covers 11 bases. Germline loops: CDR1 MNHNS, CDR2 SASEGT. This CDR3 has 15 amino acids. The V segment lost 1 base and the J segment 14 bases; nucleotides outside the gene matches: 10. DNA of the CDR3: TGTGCCAGCAGTGAAGGAACTAGCGGGAGTAAGGCGGAGTTCTTC. Protein: CASSEGTSGSKAEFF.

This clonotype was observed a few times. This chain connects TRBV7-9 to TRBJ2-7; possible D gene TRBD1, 5 bases. Trimming removed 1 base from V and 5 bases from J, with 9 bases in between. The germline CDR1 and CDR2 sequences are SEHNR and FQNEAQ (reference sequence). This CDR3 has 13 amino acids. CDR3 bases: TGTGCCAGCAGCTTAGGATGGGGCGACGAGCAGTACTTC. Translated: CASSLGWGDEQYF.

By frequency in the sample, this clonotype is medium-sized. The rearrangement uses TRBV4-2 and TRBJ2-5; D might be TRBD1 or TRBD2, each matching 6 bases. Trimming shortened V by 1 base and J by 4 bases, and 13 bases separated the two germline ends. The CDR3 loop spans 15 amino acids. Per germline, CDR1 LGHNA and CDR2 YNFKEQ. CDR3 sequence: CASSQGEGGGETQYF. CDR3 bases: TGTGCCAGCAGCCAAGGTGAAGGGGGAGGAGAGACCCAGTACTTC.

By frequency in the sample, this clonotype is medium-sized (0.01 to 0.1%). The chain employs TRBV20-1 and TRBJ2-1; 8 nucleotides line up with TRBD2. V lost 1 base, J lost 5 bases, and 1 base stayed unmatched. The germline CDR1 and CDR2 sequences are DFQATT and SNEGSKA (reference sequence). The CDR3 runs 13 residues. The CDR3, as DNA: TGCAGTGCTAGAGCGACTAGCGACAATGAGCAGTTCTTC. Amino acid sequence: CSARATSDNEQFF.

The chain joins TRBV5-1 to TRBJ2-1; 11 nucleotides agree with TRBD2. With V trimmed by 4 bases and J by 8 bases, 2 bases remained unmatched. Germline V CDR1 and CDR2: SGHRS, YFSETQ. The CDR3 consists of 13 residues. CDR3 sequence reads: CASSALAGDEQFF. For the CDR3, the DNA is TGCGCCAGCAGCGCACTAGCGGGAGATGAGCAGTTCTTC.

This clonotype was recorded a few times. The chain employs TRBV19 and TRBJ2-2, with D unresolved. CDR3 length: 15 amino acids. V was shortened by 5 bases and J by 3 bases, with 13 bases between the two germline ends. The germline V gene has CDR1 LNHDA and CDR2 SQIVND (reference sequence). CDR3 sequence reads: CASSSLTGDTGELFF. CDR3 nucleotide sequence: TGTGCCAGTAGTTCCTTGACTGGGGACACCGGGGAGCTGTTTTTT.

By sample fraction, this clonotype is large (0.1 to 1%). The rearrangement uses TRBV20-1 and TRBJ1-6, with 7 bases lining up with TRBD1. This CDR3 has 15 amino acids. J was trimmed by 5 bases and V by 1 base; bases with no gene match: 5. Germline CDR1 reads DFQATT; CDR2 reads SNEGSKA (reference sequence). CDR3 loop: CSARGGTADNSPLHF. CDR3 sequence (DNA): TGCAGTGCTAGAGGTGGGACAGCAGATAATTCACCCCTCCACTTT.

The chain employs TRBV20-1 and TRBJ2-5; the match to TRBD2 covers 15 bases. The CDR3 spans 19 residues. The V segment lost 1 base and the J segment 3 bases; nucleotides outside the gene matches: 12. Looked up from germline, CDR1 is DFQATT and CDR2 is SNEGSKA (reference sequence). The CDR3 bases are TGCAGTGCTAGAGGGGAATCCGGGACTAGCGGGGGGCCGAAAGAGACCCAGTACTTC. Protein sequence: CSARGESGTSGGPKETQYF.

By sample share, this clonotype is large. V is TRBV20-1 and J is TRBJ2-1, with 7 bases matching TRBD2. Per germline, CDR1 DFQATT and CDR2 SNEGSKA (reference sequence). The CDR3 is made up of 15 amino acids. Trimming cost V 0 bases and J 4 bases; bases outside gene matches: 6. The CDR3 loop reads CSARDGGVKYNEQFF. DNA for the CDR3: TGCAGTGCTAGAGATGGGGGGGTAAAGTACAATGAGCAGTTCTTC.

Within the sample, this clonotype is large. This chain connects TRBV20-1 to TRBJ2-7; possible D gene TRBD2, 6 bases. Germline CDR1 and CDR2: DFQATT and SNEGSKA (reference sequence). V lost 6 bases and J lost 6, with 18 bases in between. The CDR3 length is 13 residues. In nucleotides, the CDR3 is TGCAGTGCCAGCGTGCGGGATACGCGCGAGCAGTACTTC. Amino acids: CSASVRDTREQYF.

This clonotype is judged medium-sized (0.01 to 0.1%). This sequence joins TRBV21-1 and TRBJ1-5; the table calls TRBD1, which could not be checked here. TRBV21-1 is labeled a pseudogene. The CDR3 loop spans 20 amino acids. The CDR3: CASRSLKLTLTGGRNQPQHF. CDR3 nucleotide sequence: TGTGCCAGCAGATCCCTCAAATTAACCTTGACAGGAGGCCGCAATCAGCCCCAGCATTTT.

A remark on this clonotype: This may arise from a read error, as a much more abundant clone is one base away. This sequence joins TRBV6-2 or TRBV6-3 and TRBJ2-3; 9 bases map to TRBD1. The CDR3 totals 16 residues. The germline V gene encodes CDR1 MNHEY and CDR2 SVGEGT. The CDR3 loop is CASSLSGQGPPDMQYF. The DNA of the CDR3 is TGTGCCAGCAGTTTAAGTGGACAGGGGCCACCAGATATGCAGTATTTT.

This chain links TRBV20-1 with TRBJ1-6; 7 positions match TRBD1. The V segment lost 5 bases and the J segment 7 bases; nucleotides outside the gene matches: 11. The CDR3 extends over 15 amino acids. Germline loops: CDR1 DFQATT, CDR2 SNEGSKA (reference sequence). The CDR3 DNA is TGCAGTGCTTCTCCTGCCGGGACAGAAAATTCACCCCTCCACTTT. This codes for CSASPAGTENSPLHF.